This TCR beta chain appears in the sequencing data of a study of shared clonotypes between healthy human individuals. General study points: Across a handful of donors, naive CD4 shared roughly 5.2%, naive CD8 more than 3%, memory CD4 roughly 2.4%, memory CD8 more than 0.35%.

A CD45RA-negative memory subset and a CD45RA+ naive subset were separated from the CD4+ cells. Several immunoSEQ plates held equal portions of the genomic DNA taken from each subset. Only in-frame clones appear in the TCRdb table, and some are missing; sequencing was by immunoSEQ multiplex PCR. Found here are just over 2,000,000 clones, roughly 95% of them singletons; the top ten hold 0.13%. This clone has a single count. Its matching antigen is unknown. The CDR3 runs 16 residues. The ends lost 4 bases at V and 4 bases at J; junction bases unmatched: 10. Germline CDR1 and CDR2: SGHRS and YFSETQ. The chain uses TRBV5-1 and TRBJ2-3, with 9 bases that match TRBD2. Sequencing input: naive CD4+ T cells sorted from blood. Sample subset: CD45RA+ positively selected. The TCR comes from a man aged 18 to 29 in good health. The CDR3 sequence: CASSGVAGVRADTQYF. CDR3 nucleotide sequence: TGCGCCAGCAGCGGAGTAGCGGGGGTGCGGGCAGATACGCAGTATTTT.